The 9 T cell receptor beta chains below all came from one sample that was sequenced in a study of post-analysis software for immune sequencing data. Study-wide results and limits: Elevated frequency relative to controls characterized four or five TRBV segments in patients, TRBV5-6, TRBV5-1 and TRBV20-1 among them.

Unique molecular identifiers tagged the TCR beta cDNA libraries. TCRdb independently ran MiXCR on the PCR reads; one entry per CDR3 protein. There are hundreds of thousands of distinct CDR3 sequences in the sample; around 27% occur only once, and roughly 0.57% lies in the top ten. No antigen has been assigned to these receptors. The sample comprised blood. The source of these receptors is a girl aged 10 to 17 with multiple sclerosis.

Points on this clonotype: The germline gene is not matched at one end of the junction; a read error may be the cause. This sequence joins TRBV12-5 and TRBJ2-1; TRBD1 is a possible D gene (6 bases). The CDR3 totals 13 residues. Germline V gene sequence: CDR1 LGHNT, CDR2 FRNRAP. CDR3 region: CASARGRDNERFF. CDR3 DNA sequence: TGTGCTAGTGCGAGGGGTAGGGACAATGAGCGGTTCTTC.

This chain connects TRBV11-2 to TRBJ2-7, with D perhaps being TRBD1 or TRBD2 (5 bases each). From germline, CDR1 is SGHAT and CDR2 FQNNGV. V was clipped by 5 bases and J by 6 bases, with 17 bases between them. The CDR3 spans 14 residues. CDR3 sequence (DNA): TGTGCCAGCAGCACGAGCCCGGGGACGAGCGAGCAGTACTTC. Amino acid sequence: CASSTSPGTSEQYF.

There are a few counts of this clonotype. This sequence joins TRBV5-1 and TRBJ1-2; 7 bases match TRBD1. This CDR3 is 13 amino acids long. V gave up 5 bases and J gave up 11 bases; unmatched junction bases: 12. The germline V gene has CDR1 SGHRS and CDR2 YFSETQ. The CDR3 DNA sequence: TGCGCCAGCAGAAAGGACAGGACCCTCGGGTACACCTTC. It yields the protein CASRKDRTLGYTF. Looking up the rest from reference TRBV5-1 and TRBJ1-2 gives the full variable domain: KAGVTQTPRYLIKTRGQQVTLSCSPISGHRSVSWYQQTPGQGLQFLFEYFSETQRNKGNFPGRFSGRQFSNSRSEMNVSTLELGDSALYLCASRKDRTLGYTFGSGTRLTVV.

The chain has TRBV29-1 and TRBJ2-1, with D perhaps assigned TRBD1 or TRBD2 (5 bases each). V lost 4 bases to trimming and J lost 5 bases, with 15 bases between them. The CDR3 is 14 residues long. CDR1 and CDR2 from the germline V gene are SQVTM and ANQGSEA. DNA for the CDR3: TGCAGCGTTGTCTGGGGGAGAAGGGACAATGAGCAGTTCTTC. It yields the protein CSVVWGRRDNEQFF.

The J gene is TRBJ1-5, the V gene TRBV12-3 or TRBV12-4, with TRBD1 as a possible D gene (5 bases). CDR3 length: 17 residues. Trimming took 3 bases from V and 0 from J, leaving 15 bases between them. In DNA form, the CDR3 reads TGTGCCAGCAGTTTGGGGGGGGGGACCAATAGCAATCAGCCCCAGCATTTT. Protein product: CASSLGGGTNSNQPQHF.

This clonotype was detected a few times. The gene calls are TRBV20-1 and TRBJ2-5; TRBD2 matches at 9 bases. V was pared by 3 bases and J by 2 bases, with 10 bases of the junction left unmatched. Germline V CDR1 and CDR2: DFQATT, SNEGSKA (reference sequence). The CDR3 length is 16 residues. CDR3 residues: CSASGLAGWWQETQYF. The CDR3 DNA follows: TGCAGTGCTAGTGGGCTAGCGGGATGGTGGCAAGAGACCCAGTACTTC.

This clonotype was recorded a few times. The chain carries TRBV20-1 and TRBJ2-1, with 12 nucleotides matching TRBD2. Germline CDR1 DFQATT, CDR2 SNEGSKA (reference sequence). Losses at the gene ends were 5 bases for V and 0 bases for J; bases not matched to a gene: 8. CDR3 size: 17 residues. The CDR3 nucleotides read TGCAGTGCTTATACTAGCGGGGGGACGAGCTCCTACAATGAGCAGTTCTTC. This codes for CSAYTSGGTSSYNEQFF.

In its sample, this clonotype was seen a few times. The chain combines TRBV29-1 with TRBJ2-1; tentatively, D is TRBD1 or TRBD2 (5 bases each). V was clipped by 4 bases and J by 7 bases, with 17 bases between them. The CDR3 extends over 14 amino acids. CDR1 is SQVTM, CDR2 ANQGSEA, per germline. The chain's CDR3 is CSVALGTDRNEQFF. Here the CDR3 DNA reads TGCAGCGTTGCCCTCGGGACCGACAGAAATGAGCAGTTCTTC.

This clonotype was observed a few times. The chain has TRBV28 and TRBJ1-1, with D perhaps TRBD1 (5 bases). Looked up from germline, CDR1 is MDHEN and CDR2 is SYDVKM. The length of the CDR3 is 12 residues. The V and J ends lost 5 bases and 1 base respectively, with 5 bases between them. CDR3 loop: CASSDRNTEAFF. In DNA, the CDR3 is TGTGCCAGCAGTGACAGGAACACTGAAGCTTTCTTT.